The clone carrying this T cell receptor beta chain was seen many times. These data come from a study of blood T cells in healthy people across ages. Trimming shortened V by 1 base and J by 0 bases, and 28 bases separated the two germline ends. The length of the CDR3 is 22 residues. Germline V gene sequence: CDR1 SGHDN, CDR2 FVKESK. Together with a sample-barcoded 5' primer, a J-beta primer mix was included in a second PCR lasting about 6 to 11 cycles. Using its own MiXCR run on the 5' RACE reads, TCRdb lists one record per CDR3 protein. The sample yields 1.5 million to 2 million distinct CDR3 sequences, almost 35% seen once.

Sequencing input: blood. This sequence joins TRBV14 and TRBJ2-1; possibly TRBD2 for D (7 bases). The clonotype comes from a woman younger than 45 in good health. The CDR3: CASSQGAWRGGVTKSSYNEQFF. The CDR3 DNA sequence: TGTGCCAGCAGCCAAGGGGCTTGGAGGGGGGGCGTCACAAAGAGCTCCTACAATGAGCAGTTCTTC.